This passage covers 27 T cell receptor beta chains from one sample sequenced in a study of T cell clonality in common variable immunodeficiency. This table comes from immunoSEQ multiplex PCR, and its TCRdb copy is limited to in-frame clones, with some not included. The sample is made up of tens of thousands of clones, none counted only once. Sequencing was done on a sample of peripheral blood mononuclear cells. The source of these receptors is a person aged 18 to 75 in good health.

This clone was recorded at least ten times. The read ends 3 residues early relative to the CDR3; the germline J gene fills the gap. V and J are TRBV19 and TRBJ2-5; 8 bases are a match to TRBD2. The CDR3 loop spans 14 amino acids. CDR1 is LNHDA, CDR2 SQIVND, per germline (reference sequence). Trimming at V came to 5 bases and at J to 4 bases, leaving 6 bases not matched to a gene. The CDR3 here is CASSPAGVGETQYF. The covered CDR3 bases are TGTGCCAGTAGTCCAGCGGGAGTGGGAGAGACC.

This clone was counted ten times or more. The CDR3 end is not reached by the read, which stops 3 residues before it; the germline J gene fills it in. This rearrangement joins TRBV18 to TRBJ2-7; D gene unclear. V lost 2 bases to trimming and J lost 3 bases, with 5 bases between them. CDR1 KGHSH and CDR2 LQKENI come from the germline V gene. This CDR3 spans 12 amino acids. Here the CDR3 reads CASSPSYYEQYF. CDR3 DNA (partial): TGTGCCAGCTCACCATCCTACTACGAG.

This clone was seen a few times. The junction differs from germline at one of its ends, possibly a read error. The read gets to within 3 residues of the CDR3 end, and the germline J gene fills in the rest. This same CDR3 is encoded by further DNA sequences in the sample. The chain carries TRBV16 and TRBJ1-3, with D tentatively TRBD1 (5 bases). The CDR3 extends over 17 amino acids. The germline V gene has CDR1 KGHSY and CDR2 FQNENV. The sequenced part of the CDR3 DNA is TGTGCCAGCAGCCAATCTCCAGGGCCAGACTCTGGAAACACT. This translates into CASSQSPGPDSGNT. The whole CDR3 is CASSQSPGPDSGNTIYF.

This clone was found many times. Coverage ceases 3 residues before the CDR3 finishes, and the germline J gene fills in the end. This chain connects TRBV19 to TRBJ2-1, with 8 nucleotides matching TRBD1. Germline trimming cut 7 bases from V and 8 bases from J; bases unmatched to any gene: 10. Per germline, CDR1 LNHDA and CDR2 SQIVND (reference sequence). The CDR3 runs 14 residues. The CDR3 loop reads CASNRAGGRYEQFF. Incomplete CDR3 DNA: TGTGCCAGTAACAGGGCAGGGGGCAGGTATGAG.

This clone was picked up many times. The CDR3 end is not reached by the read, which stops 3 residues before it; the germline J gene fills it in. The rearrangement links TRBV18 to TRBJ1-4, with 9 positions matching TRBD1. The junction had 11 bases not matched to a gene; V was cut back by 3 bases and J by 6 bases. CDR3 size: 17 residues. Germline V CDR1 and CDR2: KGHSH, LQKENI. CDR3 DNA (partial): TGTGCCAGCTCACCCGGGACAGGGAATGGGGGTGATGAAAAA. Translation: CASSPGTGNGGDEK. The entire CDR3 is CASSPGTGNGGDEKLFF.

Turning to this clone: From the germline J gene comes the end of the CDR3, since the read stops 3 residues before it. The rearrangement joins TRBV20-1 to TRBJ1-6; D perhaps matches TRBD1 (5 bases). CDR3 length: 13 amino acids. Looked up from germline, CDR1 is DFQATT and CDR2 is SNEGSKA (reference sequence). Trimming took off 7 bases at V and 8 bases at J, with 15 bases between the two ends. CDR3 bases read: TGCAGTGGGCAAGGTGCGGGGGATTCACCC. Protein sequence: CSGQGAGDSP. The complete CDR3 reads CSGQGAGDSPLHF.

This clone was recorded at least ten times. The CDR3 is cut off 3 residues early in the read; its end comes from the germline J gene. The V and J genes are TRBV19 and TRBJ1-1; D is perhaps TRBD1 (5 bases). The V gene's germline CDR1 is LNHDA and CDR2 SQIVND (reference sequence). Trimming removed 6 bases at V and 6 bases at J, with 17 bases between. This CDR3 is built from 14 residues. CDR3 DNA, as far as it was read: TGTGCCAGTAGCCCGTATCTAGGGGATTCTGAA. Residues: CASSPYLGDSE. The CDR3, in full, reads CASSPYLGDSEAFF.

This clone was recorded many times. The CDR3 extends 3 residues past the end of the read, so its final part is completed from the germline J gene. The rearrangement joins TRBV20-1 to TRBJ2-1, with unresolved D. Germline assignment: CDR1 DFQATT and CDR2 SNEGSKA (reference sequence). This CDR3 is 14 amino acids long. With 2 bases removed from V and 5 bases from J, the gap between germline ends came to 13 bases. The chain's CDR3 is CSARRPGVDNEQFF. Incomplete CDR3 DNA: TGCAGTGCTAGACGGCCAGGAGTTGACAATGAG.

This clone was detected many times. The CDR3: CASTHHGAAEGSSPLHF. The sequenced part of the CDR3 DNA is TGTGCCAGCACCCACCATGGGGCCGCCGAAGGGAGTTCACCC. The chain has TRBV6-2 or TRBV6-3 and TRBJ1-6; a weak D match, TRBD1 (5 bases). The read ends 3 residues shy of where the CDR3 ends; the end is completed using the germline J gene. The germline V gene has CDR1 MNHEY and CDR2 SVGEGT. The V gene lost 7 bases and the J gene lost 9 bases, with 25 bases spanning the gap. The CDR3 has 17 residues.

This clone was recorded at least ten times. The CDR3 protein is CASSFTTNTEAFF. The CDR3 DNA, read in part, is TGTGCCAGCAGCTTCACAACGAACACTGAA. V usage is TRBV7-3 and J usage is TRBJ1-1; no clear D gene. The read ends 3 residues before the CDR3 terminus; that terminus is restored from the germline J gene. The CDR3 covers 13 residues. Trimming shortened V by 3 bases and J by 1 base, and 6 bases separated the two germline ends. Per the germline V gene, CDR1 is SGHTA and CDR2 is FQGTGA.

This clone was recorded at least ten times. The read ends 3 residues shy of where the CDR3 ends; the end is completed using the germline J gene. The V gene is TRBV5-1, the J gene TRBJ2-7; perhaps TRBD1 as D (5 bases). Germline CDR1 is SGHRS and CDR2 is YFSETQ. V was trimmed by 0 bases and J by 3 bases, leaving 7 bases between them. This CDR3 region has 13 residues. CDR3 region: CASSLAGIYEQYF. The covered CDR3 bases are TGCGCCAGCAGCTTGGCAGGGATCTACGAG.

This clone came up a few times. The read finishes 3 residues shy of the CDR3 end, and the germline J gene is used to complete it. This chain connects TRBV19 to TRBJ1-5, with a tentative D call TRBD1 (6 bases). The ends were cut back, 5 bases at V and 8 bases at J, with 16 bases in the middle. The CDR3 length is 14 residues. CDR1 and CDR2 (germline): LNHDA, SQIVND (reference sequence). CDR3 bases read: TGTGCCAGTAGTTCCCGGGACATGAGTAAGCCC. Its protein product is CASSSRDMSKP. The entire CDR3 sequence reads CASSSRDMSKPQHF.

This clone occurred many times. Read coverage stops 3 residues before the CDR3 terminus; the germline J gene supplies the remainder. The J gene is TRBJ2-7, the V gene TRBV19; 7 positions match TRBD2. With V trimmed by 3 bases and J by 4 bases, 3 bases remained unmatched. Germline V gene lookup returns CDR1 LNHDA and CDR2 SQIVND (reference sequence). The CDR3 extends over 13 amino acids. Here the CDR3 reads CASSISSGYEQYF. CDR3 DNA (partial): TGTGCCAGTAGTATCTCTAGCGGTTACGAG.

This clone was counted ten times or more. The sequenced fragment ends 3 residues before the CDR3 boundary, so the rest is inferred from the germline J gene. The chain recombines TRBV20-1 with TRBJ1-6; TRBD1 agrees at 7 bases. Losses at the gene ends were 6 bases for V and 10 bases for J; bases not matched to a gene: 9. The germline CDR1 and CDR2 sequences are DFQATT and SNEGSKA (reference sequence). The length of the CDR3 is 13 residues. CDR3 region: CSARPTGRSPLHF. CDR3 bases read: TGCAGTGCCCGACCGACAGGGAGGTCACCC.

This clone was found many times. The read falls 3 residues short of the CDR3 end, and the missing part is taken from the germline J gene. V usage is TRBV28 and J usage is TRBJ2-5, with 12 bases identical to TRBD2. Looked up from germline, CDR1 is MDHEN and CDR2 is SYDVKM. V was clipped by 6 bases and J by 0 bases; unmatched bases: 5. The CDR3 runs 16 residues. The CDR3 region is CASSRGTSGHQETQYF. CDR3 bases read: TGTGCCAGCAGCAGAGGGACTAGCGGGCACCAAGAGACC.

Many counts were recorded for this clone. The CDR3 spells CASSVAPSGQETQYF. CDR3 DNA (partial): TGTGCCAGCAGCGTAGCTCCGAGCGGGCAAGAGACC. The chain links TRBV9 to TRBJ2-5, with D possibly matching TRBD2 (6 bases). The sequenced fragment ends 3 residues before the CDR3 boundary, so the rest is inferred from the germline J gene. V lost 0 bases and J 2 bases, leaving 11 bases between the germline ends. Looked up from germline, CDR1 is SGDLS and CDR2 is YYNGEE. The CDR3 has 15 amino acids.

The CDR3: CASSPGGEASYEQYF. The sequenced CDR3 bases are TGTGCCAGCAGCCCCGGGGGGGAGGCCTCCTACGAG. The chain couples TRBV7-3 to TRBJ2-7; the match to TRBD2 covers 8 bases. Sequencing ends 3 residues short of the CDR3 end; the germline J gene provides the rest. CDR3 length: 15 amino acids. CDR1 and CDR2 from the germline V gene are SGHTA and FQGTGA. Germline trimming cut 5 bases from V and 0 bases from J; bases unmatched to any gene: 6.

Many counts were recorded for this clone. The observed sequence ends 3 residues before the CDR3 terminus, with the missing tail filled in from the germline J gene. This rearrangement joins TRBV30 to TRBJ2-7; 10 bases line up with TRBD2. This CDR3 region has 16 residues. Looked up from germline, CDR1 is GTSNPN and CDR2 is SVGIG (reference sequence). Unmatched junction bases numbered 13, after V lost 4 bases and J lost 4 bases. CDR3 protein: CAWNPSAGLAKYEQYF. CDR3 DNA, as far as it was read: TGTGCCTGGAACCCCTCAGCGGGACTAGCGAAGTACGAG.

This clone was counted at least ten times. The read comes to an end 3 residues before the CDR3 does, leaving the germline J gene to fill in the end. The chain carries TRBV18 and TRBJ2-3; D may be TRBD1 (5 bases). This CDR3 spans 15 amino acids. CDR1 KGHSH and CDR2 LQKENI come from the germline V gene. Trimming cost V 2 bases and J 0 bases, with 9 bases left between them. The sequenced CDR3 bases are TGTGCCAGCTCACCATCGGCAGGGAGCACAGATACG. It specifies CASSPSAGSTDT. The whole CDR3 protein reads CASSPSAGSTDTQYF.

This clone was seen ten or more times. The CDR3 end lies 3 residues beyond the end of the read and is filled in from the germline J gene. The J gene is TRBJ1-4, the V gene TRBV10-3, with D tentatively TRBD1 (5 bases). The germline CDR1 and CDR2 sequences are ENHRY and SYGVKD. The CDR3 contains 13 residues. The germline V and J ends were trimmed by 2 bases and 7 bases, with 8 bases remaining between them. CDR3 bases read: TGTGCCATCAGTGAGCCCAGGGTTGAAAAA. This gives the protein CAISEPRVEK. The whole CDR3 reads CAISEPRVEKLFF.

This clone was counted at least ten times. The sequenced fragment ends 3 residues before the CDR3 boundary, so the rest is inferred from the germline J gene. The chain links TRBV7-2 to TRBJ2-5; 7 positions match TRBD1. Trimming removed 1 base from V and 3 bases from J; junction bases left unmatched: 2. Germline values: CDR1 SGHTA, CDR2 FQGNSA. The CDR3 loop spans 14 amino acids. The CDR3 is CASSLGQGEETQYF. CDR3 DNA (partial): TGTGCCAGCAGCTTAGGGCAGGGGGAAGAGACC.

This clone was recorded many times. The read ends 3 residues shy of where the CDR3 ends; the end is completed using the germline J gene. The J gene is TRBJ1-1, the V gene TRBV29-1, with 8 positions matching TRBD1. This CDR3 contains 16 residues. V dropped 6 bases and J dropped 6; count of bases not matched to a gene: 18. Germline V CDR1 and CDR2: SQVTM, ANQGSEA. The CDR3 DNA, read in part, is TGCAGCGTAATCGACCCCGACAGGGGCAGGCGGCCTGAA. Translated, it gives CSVIDPDRGRRPE. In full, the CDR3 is CSVIDPDRGRRPEAFF.

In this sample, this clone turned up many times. The CDR3 bases that were read are TGTGCCAGCAGTGGTTCTAGCGGTAGCTCCTACAATGAG. Residues: CASSGSSGSSYNE. The complete CDR3 protein is CASSGSSGSSYNEQFF. The rearrangement links TRBV2 to TRBJ2-1; 7 positions agree with TRBD2. The read stops 3 residues short of the end of the CDR3; the missing end is completed from the germline J gene. Trimming at V came to 4 bases and at J to 0 bases, leaving 6 bases not matched to a gene. The CDR3 length is 16 residues. Germline CDR1 SNHLY, CDR2 FYNNEI. Full variable domain (rest looked up from reference TRBV2 and TRBJ2-1): EPEVTQTPSHQVTQMGQEVILRCVPISNHLYFYWYRQILGQKVEFLVSFYNNEISEKSEIFDDQFSVERPDGSNFTLKIRSTKLEDSAMYFCASSGSSGSSYNEQFFGPGTRLTVL.

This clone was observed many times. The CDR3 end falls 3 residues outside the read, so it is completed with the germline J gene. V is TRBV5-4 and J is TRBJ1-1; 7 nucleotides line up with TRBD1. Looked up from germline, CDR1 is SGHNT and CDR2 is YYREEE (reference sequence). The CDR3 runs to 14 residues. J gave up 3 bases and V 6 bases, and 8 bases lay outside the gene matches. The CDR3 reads CASNVRGRDTEAFF. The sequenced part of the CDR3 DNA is TGTGCCAGCAACGTTAGGGGGCGGGACACTGAA.

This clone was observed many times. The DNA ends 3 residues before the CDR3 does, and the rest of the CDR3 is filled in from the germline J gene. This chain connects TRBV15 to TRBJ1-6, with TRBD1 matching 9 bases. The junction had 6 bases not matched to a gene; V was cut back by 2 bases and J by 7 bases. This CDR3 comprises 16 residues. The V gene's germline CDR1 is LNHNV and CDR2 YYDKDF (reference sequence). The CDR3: CATSRTLQGANSPLHF. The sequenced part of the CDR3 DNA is TGTGCCACCAGCAGAACATTACAGGGGGCAAATTCACCC.

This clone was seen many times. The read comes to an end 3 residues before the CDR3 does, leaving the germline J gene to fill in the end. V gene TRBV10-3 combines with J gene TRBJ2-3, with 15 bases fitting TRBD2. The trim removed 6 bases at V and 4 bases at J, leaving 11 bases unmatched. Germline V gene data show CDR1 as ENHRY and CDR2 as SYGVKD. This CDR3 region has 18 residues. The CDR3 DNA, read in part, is TGTGCCATCAGGAACCTTCAGGGACTAGCGGGAGGACCAGATACG. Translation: CAIRNLQGLAGGPDT. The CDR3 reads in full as CAIRNLQGLAGGPDTQYF.

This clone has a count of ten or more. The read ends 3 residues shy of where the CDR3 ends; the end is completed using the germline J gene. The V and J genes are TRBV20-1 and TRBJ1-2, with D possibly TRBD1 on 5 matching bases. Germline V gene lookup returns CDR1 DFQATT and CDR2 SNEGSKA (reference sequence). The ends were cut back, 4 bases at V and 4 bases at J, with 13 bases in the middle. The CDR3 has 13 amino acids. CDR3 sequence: CSATAGGAYGYTF. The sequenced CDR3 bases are TGCAGTGCTACGGCCGGTGGGGCCTATGGC.